This is a list of T cell receptor beta chains from one sample in a study of Graves' ophthalmopathy and Graves' hyperthyroidism. TCRdb processed the multiplex PCR reads anew with MiXCR; each CDR3 protein has one entry. The data contain some 25,000 distinct CDR3 sequences, about 44% of them seen just once; the ten biggest clones take up approximately 7%. The sequencing input was peripheral blood. These receptors originate from an adult woman with stable Graves' hyperthyroidism. The CDR3 runs from the conserved cysteine through the conserved F or W. D genes are given only for firm matches. A row's size may be missing; if present it is once, few, many or a size class.

abundance	d_gene	j_gene	v_gene	CDR3aa	CDR3nt
-	TRBD1	TRBJ2-2	TRBV2	CASSRTGGHTGELFF	TGTGCCAGCAGTCGGACAGGGGGCCACACCGGGGAGCTGTTTTTT
-	TRBD1	TRBJ1-4	TRBV27	CASSLSKQGKKLFF	TGTGCCAGCAGTTTATCGAAACAGGGGAAAAAACTGTTTTTT
medium-sized	-	TRBJ1-2	TRBV20-1	CSARKGLGRANYGYTF	TGCAGTGCTAGAAAAGGATTGGGCAGGGCTAACTATGGCTACACCTTC
many	-	TRBJ2-1	TRBV12-5	CASGLIQGRVNEQFF	TGTGCTAGTGGTTTGATACAGGGGAGGGTAAATGAGCAGTTCTTC
-	-	TRBJ1-4	TRBV20-1	CSARSIGLAGGNEKLFF	TGCAGTGCTAGAAGCATAGGACTAGCGGGAGGTAATGAAAAACTGTTTTTT
-	TRBD1	TRBJ1-2	TRBV10-2	CASSEKGGGVRYTF	TGCGCCAGCAGTGAGAAAGGGGGCGGCGTGCGCTACACCTTC
-	-	TRBJ2-1	TRBV20-1	CSVRVGAESGF	TGCAGTGTCAGGGTGGGGGCGGAGTCCGGGTTC
-	-	TRBJ1-2	TRBV25-1	CTSSEARGNYGYTF	TGTACCAGCAGTGAGGCCAGGGGTAACTATGGCTACACCTTC
medium-sized	-	TRBJ2-2	TRBV7-9	CASSRTTGELFF	TGTGCCAGCAGCCGTACGACCGGGGAGCTGTTTTTT
-	-	TRBJ2-5	TRBV25-1	CASSEQGINYGYTFGSGTQYF	-
many	-	TRBJ2-7	TRBV11-2	CASSLGGQPNEQYF	TGTGCCAGCAGCTTAGGCGGACAGCCCAACGAGCAGTACTTC
-	TRBD1	TRBJ2-3	TRBV24-1	CATSVTGGADTQYF	TGTGCCACCAGTGTTACAGGGGGTGCAGATACGCAGTATTTT
-	TRBD1	TRBJ2-7	TRBV7-2	CASSLLGTGTEQYF	TGTGCCAGCAGCTTACTGGGGACAGGAACCGAGCAGTACTTC
-	-	TRBJ1-2	TRBV7-2	CASSLGTANYGYAF	TGTGCCAGCAGCTTAGGGACAGCTAACTATGGCTACGCCTTC
-	-	TRBJ2-2	TRBV24-1	CATSDLAGRNTGELFF	TGTGCCACCAGTGATCTAGCCGGGAGGAACACCGGGGAGCTGTTTTTT
many	TRBD1	TRBJ2-7	TRBV5-4	CASSDSGTGLYEQYF	TGTGCCAGCAGCGACTCCGGGACAGGGCTCTACGAGCAGTACTTC
many	TRBD2	TRBJ2-5	TRBV27	CASSPGTSGRIQETQYF	TGTGCCAGCAGTCCGGGGACTAGCGGGAGGATCCAAGAGACCCAGTACTTC
-	-	TRBJ2-2	TRBV20-1	CSAPSPTSGELFF	TGCAGTGCCCCGAGCCCAACTAGCGGGGAGCTGTTTTTT
many	-	TRBJ1-4	TRBV6-5	CASSGRGGTNEKLFF	TGTGCCAGCAGTGGACGTGGGGGGACTAATGAAAAACTGTTTTTT
medium-sized	-	TRBJ1-1	TRBV2	CASSESHLMNTEAFF	TGTGCCAGCAGTGAAAGTCACCTCATGAACACTGAAGCTTTCTTT
-	-	TRBJ2-7	TRBV20-1	CSAQGWGWSYEQYF	TGCAGTGCTCAAGGGTGGGGGTGGTCCTACGAGCAGTACTTC
-	-	TRBJ2-1	TRBV20-1	CSAPKTHNEQFF	TGCAGTGCTCCGAAGACGCACAATGAGCAGTTCTTC
many	-	TRBJ1-1	TRBV6-1	CASTGAGGTEAFF	TGTGCCAGCACCGGGGCCGGTGGCACTGAAGCTTTCTTT
-	TRBD1	TRBJ1-2	TRBV25-1	CASSARPGQGNYGYTF	TGTGCCAGCAGTGCTAGGCCGGGACAGGGGAACTATGGCTACACCTTC
-	TRBD1	TRBJ2-3	TRBV6-1	CASTSGTGGTDTQYF	TGTGCCAGCACTTCAGGAACAGGGGGCACAGATACTCAGTATTTT
many	-	TRBJ2-7	TRBV28	CASSSSLRGYEQYF	TGTGCCAGCAGTTCGTCCCTAAGGGGCTACGAGCAGTACTTC
many	TRBD2	TRBJ2-3	TRBV3-1	CASSSGRDRTDTQYF	TGTGCCAGCTCTAGCGGGAGGGATCGGACAGATACGCAGTATTTT
-	TRBD1	TRBJ2-1	TRBV7-9	CASSARTGATYNEQFF	TGTGCCAGCAGCGCCCGGACAGGGGCTACCTACAATGAGCAGTTCTTC
few	TRBD1	TRBJ1-2	TRBV25-1	CASSEGTGGSYGYTF	TGTGCCAGCAGTGAGGGGACAGGGGGCAGCTATGGCTACACCTTC
medium-sized	TRBD1	TRBJ2-7	TRBV9	CASSSQPTGGYEQYF	TGTGCCAGCAGCTCCCAACCGACAGGGGGCTACGAGCAGTACTTC
-	-	TRBJ1-4	TRBV7-6	CASSSSIAGTNEKLFF	TGTGCCAGCAGCTCCTCCATTGCGGGGACCAATGAAAAACTGTTTTTT
many	-	TRBJ2-5	TRBV27	CASSPIGQETQYF	TGTGCCAGCAGTCCTATCGGCCAAGAGACCCAGTACTTC
-	-	TRBJ1-2	TRBV12-3/TRBV12-4	CASSATGRDAF	TGTGCCAGCAGCGCTACAGGGCGAGACGCCTTC
-	-	TRBJ2-1	TRBV27	CASSRTWKEQCF	TGTGCCAGCAGTCGAACTTGGAAGGAGCAGTGCTTC
once	TRBD2	TRBJ2-7	TRBV7-2	CASSRERDSYEQYF	TGTGCCAGCAGCCGGGAGCGGGACTCCTACGAGCAGTACTTC
-	-	TRBJ2-1	TRBV20-1	CSARGVGSNEQFF	TGCAGTGCTAGAGGCGTAGGGTCCAACGAGCAGTTCTTC
-	TRBD1	TRBJ2-3	TRBV24-1	CATSGSGGADTQYF	TGTGCCACCAGTGGATCAGGGGGCGCAGATACGCAGTATTTT
-	-	TRBJ2-7	TRBV12-3/TRBV12-4	CASSFPAGTGLSYEQYF	TGTGCCAGCAGTTTTCCTGCCGGGACTGGCCTTTCCTACGAGCAGTACTTC
-	TRBD2	TRBJ2-6	TRBV9	CASSASGPGSGANVLAF	TGTGCCAGCAGTGCTAGCGGGCCTGGCTCTGGGGCCAACGTCCTGGCTTTC
medium-sized	-	TRBJ1-6	TRBV7-3	CASSLRRGSPLHF	TGTGCCAGCAGCTTACGGAGGGGTTCACCCCTCCACTTT
many	-	TRBJ1-5	TRBV12-3/TRBV12-4	CASSRDRNQPQHF	TGTGCCAGCAGTAGGGACCGTAATCAGCCCCAGCATTTT
many	TRBD2	TRBJ2-1	TRBV4-1	CASSQEGLATQEQFF	TGCGCCAGCAGCCAAGAAGGACTAGCGACCCAGGAGCAGTTCTTC
-	-	TRBJ1-3	TRBV7-9	CASSLGVSGEYGYTIYF	TGTGCCAGCAGCTTAGGGGTATCGGGGGAGTATGGCTACACCATATATTTT
-	TRBD2	TRBJ2-1	TRBV6-2/TRBV6-3	CASSLVRLAGGRNEQFF	TGTGCCAGCAGCCTAGTCCGACTAGCGGGAGGCAGAAATGAGCAGTTCTTC
medium-sized	-	TRBJ2-3	TRBV6-4	CASSDSLSTDTQYF	TGTGCCAGCAGTGACTCGCTAAGCACAGATACGCAGTATTTT
medium-sized	-	TRBJ2-7	TRBV19	CASSMRVGNEQYF	TGTGCCAGTAGTATGCGCGTCGGGAATGAGCAGTACTTC
few	TRBD1	TRBJ1-6	TRBV7-8	CASSRQQGDSPLHF	TGTGCCAGCAGCCGCCAACAGGGGGATTCACCCCTCCACTTT
-	-	TRBJ2-5	TRBV2	CASRRGGVGNQPQYF	TGTGCCAGCAGGAGGGGGGGGGTGGGCAATCAGCCCCAGTACTTC
-	-	TRBJ2-1	TRBV9	CASSVGSGGGLNEQFF	TGTGCCAGCAGCGTAGGGTCCGGGGGCGGGTTAAATGAGCAGTTCTTC
few	-	TRBJ2-2	TRBV24-1	CATSDLWAGELFF	TGTGCCACCAGTGATTTGTGGGCCGGGGAGCTGTTTTTT
few	TRBD1	TRBJ2-1	TRBV18	CASSQIGQGSYNEQFF	TGTGCCAGCTCACAAATAGGACAGGGGTCCTACAATGAGCAGTTCTTC
-	-	TRBJ1-3	TRBV20-1	CSATQASSGNTIYF	TGCAGTGCTACTCAGGCCTCCTCTGGAAACACCATATATTTT